The next 30 T cell receptor beta chains were all read from a single sample in a study of radiotherapy plus CTLA-4 blockade in lung cancer. The repertoire was sequenced with immunoSEQ multiplex PCR; TCRdb's copy has only in-frame clones and lacks some. The sample includes some 34,000 clones, roughly 72% seen only once; the top ten take approximately 10%. The sample here was peripheral blood, taken from a patient treated with radiotherapy plus ipilimumab. Receptors originate from a human donor with non-small cell lung cancer who had stable disease on radiotherapy plus ipilimumab.

The table lists this clone with many counts. This chain connects TRBV7-8 to TRBJ2-1, with 9 bases aligning to TRBD1. The junction had 8 bases not matched to a gene; V was cut back by 4 bases and J by 7 bases. In germline, CDR1 is SGHVS, CDR2 FQNEAQ. The CDR3 runs to 15 residues. The CDR3 DNA follows: TGTGCCAGCAGCTCACTACAGGGGGCTGGGAATGAGCAGTTCTTC. It is translated as CASSSLQGAGNEQFF.

The CDR3 coding sequence is TGTGCCAGCAAAGAGGTTGGGTCACCCCTCCACTTT. Translating it yields CASKEVGSPLHF. The V and J genes are TRBV6-1 and TRBJ1-6; D is uncertain. This CDR3 has 12 residues. Per the germline V gene, CDR1 is MNHNS and CDR2 is SASEGT. The germline V and J ends were trimmed by 7 bases and 10 bases, with 11 bases remaining between them.

This chain joins TRBV10-1 and TRBJ1-2, with unresolved D. The CDR3 loop spans 13 amino acids. Trimming took 6 bases from V and 2 from J, leaving 10 bases between them. CDR1 and CDR2 from the germline V gene are WNHNN and SYGVQD (reference sequence). The CDR3 sequence is CASSFPGNYGYTF. The CDR3 bases are TGCGCCAGCAGCTTTCCGGGAAACTATGGCTACACCTTC.

The V call is TRBV19, the J call TRBJ2-4; TRBD2 matches 7 bases. Germline V gives CDR1 LNHDA, CDR2 SQIVND (reference sequence). CDR3 size: 16 residues. Unmatched junction bases numbered 14, after V lost 7 bases and J lost 5 bases. The CDR3 loop is CASTPWGGVRENIQYF. In DNA form, the CDR3 reads TGTGCCAGTACTCCGTGGGGGGGGGTTAGGGAAAACATTCAGTACTTC.

J is TRBJ2-7 and V is TRBV7-9, with 8 bases that match TRBD1. The CDR3 spans 12 residues. V shed 7 bases, J shed 5 bases, and the junction held 4 bases outside the gene matches. Germline V lookup: CDR1 SEHNR, CDR2 FQNEAQ (reference sequence). CDR3 bases: TGTGCCAGCACAGGGGGCTTCCACGAGCAGTACTTC. Translated, it gives CASTGGFHEQYF.

The chain joins TRBV11-2 to TRBJ2-3; TRBD2 matches at 7 bases. The CDR3 has 16 residues. V was pared by 5 bases and J by 2 bases, with 10 bases of the junction left unmatched. Looked up from germline, CDR1 is SGHAT and CDR2 is FQNNGV. Here the CDR3 DNA reads TGTGCCAGCAGCCCCTGGGTCGGGGGGATCACAGATACGCAGTATTTT. Protein: CASSPWVGGITDTQYF. Looking up the rest from reference TRBV11-2 and TRBJ2-3 gives the full variable domain: EAGVAQSPRYKIIEKRQSVAFWCNPISGHATLYWYQQILGQGPKLLIQFQNNGVVDDSQLPKDRFSAERLKGVDSTLKIQPAKLEDSAVYLCASSPWVGGITDTQYFGPGTRLTVL.

The table lists this clone with a few counts. This chain uses TRBV5-6 with TRBJ1-1, with 8 bases fitting TRBD1. The CDR3 runs 13 residues. Germline CDR1 and CDR2: SGHDT and YYEEEE. Losses at the gene ends were 4 bases for V and 4 bases for J; bases not matched to a gene: 3. The CDR3 bases are TGTGCCAGCAGCAGGACAGGGAGCACTGAAGCTTTCTTT. Its translation: CASSRTGSTEAFF. The entire variable domain, with the rest obtained from reference TRBV5-6 and TRBJ1-1, is as follows: DAGVTQSPTHLIKTRGQQVTLRCSPKSGHDTVSWYQQALGQGPQFIFQYYEEEERQRGNFPDRFSGHQFPNYSSELNVNALLLGDSALYLCASSRTGSTEAFFGQGTRLTVV.

The rearrangement joins TRBV7-2 to TRBJ2-7; D is perhaps TRBD1 (6 bases). V shed 3 bases and J shed 0 bases, with 12 bases lying between them. The CDR3 spans 15 residues. Germline V gene data show CDR1 as SGHTA and CDR2 as FQGNSA. CDR3 sequence: CASSLSGTPSYEQYF. In DNA form, the CDR3 reads TGTGCCAGCAGCTTGTCCGGGACACCCTCCTACGAGCAGTACTTC.

The rearrangement uses TRBV25-1 and TRBJ1-4; 7 nucleotides agree with TRBD1. The trim removed 5 bases at V and 0 bases at J, leaving 3 bases unmatched. The germline V gene has CDR1 MGHDK and CDR2 SYGVNS. This CDR3 is built from 15 residues. The CDR3 bases are TGTGCCAGCAGTAAGGGGGCCGCAACTAATGAAAAACTGTTTTTT. Amino acids: CASSKGAATNEKLFF. The full variable domain, completed using reference TRBV25-1 and TRBJ1-4, is EADIYQTPRYLVIGTGKKITLECSQTMGHDKMYWYQQDPGMELHLIHYSYGVNSTEKGDLSSESTVSRIRTEHFPLTLESARPSHTSQYLCASSKGAATNEKLFFGSGTQLSVL.

V usage is TRBV7-9 and J usage is TRBJ1-1, with a possible D match to TRBD1 (5 bases). Germline-derived CDR1 and CDR2 are SEHNR and FQNEAQ (reference sequence). The CDR3 spans 15 residues. Trimming pared 0 bases from V and 7 bases from J, leaving 15 bases between. The CDR3 reads CASSLAGTGHDEAFF. CDR3 nucleotide sequence: TGTGCCAGCAGCTTAGCGGGGACTGGGCATGATGAAGCTTTCTTT.

The J gene is TRBJ1-4, the V gene TRBV21-1; TRBD1 is taken as the D call from the table, unchecked against the DNA. TRBV21-1 corresponds to a pseudogene. The CDR3 is 13 amino acids. The CDR3 region has the DNA TGTGCCAGCAGCTTTCGGACAGGACTTAGACTGTTTTTT. Residues: CASSFRTGLRLFF.

This clone was picked up a small number of times. This chain joins TRBV6-1 and TRBJ1-6; 7 bases match TRBD1. The CDR3 is made up of 15 amino acids. The germline gives CDR1 MNHNS, CDR2 SASEGT. V lost 8 bases, J lost 2 bases, and 6 bases stayed unmatched. The CDR3 DNA follows: TGTGCCAGCGGCTACAGGGGTACCTATAATTCACCCCTCCACTTT. Translating it yields CASGYRGTYNSPLHF.

This sequence joins TRBV2 and TRBJ2-7; D gene ambiguous. Trimming shortened V by 1 base and J by 4 bases, and 11 bases separated the two germline ends. The V gene's germline CDR1 is SNHLY and CDR2 FYNNEI. The CDR3 has 14 residues. CDR3 amino acids: CASSEGADLYEQYF. As DNA, the CDR3 is TGTGCCAGCAGTGAAGGGGCAGATTTGTACGAGCAGTACTTC.

The J gene is TRBJ2-7, the V gene TRBV30; 7 nucleotides align to TRBD2. Germline V gene sequence: CDR1 GTSNPN, CDR2 SVGIG (reference sequence). The CDR3 is 11 residues long. Unmatched junction bases numbered 2, after V lost 2 bases and J lost 7 bases. The CDR3 spells CAWSWGGEQYF. The DNA for the CDR3 is TGTGCCTGGAGTTGGGGGGGGGAGCAGTACTTC.

This clone was detected once. The chain links TRBV11-3 to TRBJ2-7; no clear D gene. Germline assignment: CDR1 SGHNT and CDR2 YENEEA. CDR3 length: 14 amino acids. V was cut by 1 base and J by 0 bases, with 7 bases left in between. This chain's CDR3 is CASSLVSSSYEQYF. Here the CDR3 DNA reads TGTGCCAGCAGCTTAGTGTCTAGCTCCTACGAGCAGTACTTC.

The V gene is TRBV7-9, the J gene TRBJ1-2; possibly TRBD1 for D (6 bases). CDR1 is SEHNR and CDR2 is FQNEAQ in the germline V gene (reference sequence). The CDR3 runs to 14 residues. The V end was cut by 3 bases, the J end by 8 bases, with 16 bases between. CDR3 bases: TGTGCCAGCAGCTTCGGGGATACAGGGCGAGGCTACACCTTC. Its protein is CASSFGDTGRGYTF. Supplemented by reference TRBV7-9 and TRBJ1-2, the full variable domain reads DTGVSQNPRHKITKRGQNVTFRCDPISEHNRLYWYRQTLGQGPEFLTYFQNEAQLEKSRLLSDRFSAERPKGSFSTLEIQRTEQGDSAMYLCASSFGDTGRGYTFGSGTRLTVV.

The chain recombines TRBV9 with TRBJ2-1, with 7 bases lining up with TRBD1. Germline-derived CDR1 and CDR2 are SGDLS and YYNGEE. This CDR3 spans 16 amino acids. The V gene end was trimmed by 3 bases and the J gene end by 4 bases; junction bases not matched to a gene: 10. This chain's CDR3 is CASSAPGTGEYNEQFF. CDR3 DNA: TGTGCCAGCAGCGCTCCCGGTACAGGGGAATACAATGAGCAGTTCTTC.

This clone has just a few counts. One end of the junction varies from germline; a read error may be responsible. This chain links TRBV5-1 with TRBJ1-5, with TRBD1 as a possible D gene (6 bases). The germline V gene has CDR1 SGHRS and CDR2 YFSETQ. The CDR3 extends over 13 amino acids. This CDR3 is CASSTGRGQPQHF. The CDR3, as DNA: TGTGCCAGCAGCACAGGGAGGGGACAGCCCCAGCATTTT.

As regards this clone: One end of the junction varies from germline; a read error may be responsible. The rearrangement links TRBV6-1 to TRBJ1-2; TRBD1 matches at 8 bases. There are 13 residues in the CDR3. From germline, CDR1 is MNHNS and CDR2 SASEGT. CDR3 in amino acids: CASGPGTGALVGF. CDR3 nucleotide sequence: TGTGCCAGCGGCCCCGGGACAGGAGCCCTTGTCGGCTTC.

CDR3 bases: TGTGCCAGCAGTGAATCAGTTTTGAGCAATCAGCCCCAGCATTTT. Residues: CASSESVLSNQPQHF. J is TRBJ1-5 and V is TRBV6-1; no clear D gene. The CDR3 runs 15 residues. The germline gives CDR1 MNHNS, CDR2 SASEGT. Deletions cut 2 bases from V and 1 base from J, with 9 bases between.

This chain joins TRBV19 and TRBJ1-3; the match to TRBD1 covers 8 bases. The germline V gene encodes CDR1 LNHDA and CDR2 SQIVND (reference sequence). The CDR3 spans 15 residues. V dropped 8 bases and J dropped 0; count of bases not matched to a gene: 6. CDR3 region: CASSGQAISGNTIYF. The CDR3 DNA sequence: TGTGCCAGTTCGGGACAGGCGATCTCTGGAAACACCATATATTTT.

J is TRBJ2-1 and V is TRBV5-1; 7 bases map to TRBD2. The CDR3 consists of 13 residues. Germline V gene lookup returns CDR1 SGHRS and CDR2 YFSETQ. With 4 bases clipped from V and 7 bases from J, the junction kept 5 bases outside the gene matches. The CDR3 reads CASSGGSRNEQFF. Here the CDR3 DNA reads TGCGCCAGCAGCGGCGGGAGTAGGAATGAGCAGTTCTTC.

The sample holds a few counts of this clone. The V and J genes are TRBV7-3 and TRBJ2-2, with 9 bases aligning to TRBD2. Unmatched junction bases numbered 12, after V lost 3 bases and J lost 4 bases. The germline V gene encodes CDR1 SGHTA and CDR2 FQGTGA. The CDR3 length is 18 residues. The CDR3 loop reads CASSFRVGGGAVTGELFF. CDR3 coding DNA: TGTGCCAGCAGCTTCCGAGTTGGCGGGGGGGCAGTCACCGGGGAGCTGTTTTTT.

The chain employs TRBV4-3 and TRBJ2-5, with 7 bases identical to TRBD1. Per germline, CDR1 LGHNA and CDR2 YSLEER. CDR3 length: 17 residues. After removal of 1 base from V and 5 bases from J, the junction contained 13 bases not matched to a gene. Here the CDR3 DNA reads TGCGCCAGCAGCCAAGCCCACGGGACAGTAGTGGGGGAGACCCAGTACTTC. Translation gives CASSQAHGTVVGETQYF.

This chain joins TRBV5-8 and TRBJ1-4, with 7 bases fitting TRBD1. V lost 0 bases to trimming and J lost 5 bases; unmatched junction nucleotides: 7. Germline CDR1 reads SGHTS; CDR2 reads YDEGEE. The CDR3 length is 16 residues. The CDR3 DNA is TGTGCCAGCAGCTTGGGACCGGGACAGCGGAATGAAAAACTGTTTTTT. Translated: CASSLGPGQRNEKLFF.

This clone was found a few times. V and J are TRBV15 and TRBJ1-4, with 9 bases lining up with TRBD1. Looked up from germline, CDR1 is LNHNV and CDR2 is YYDKDF (reference sequence). V lost 6 bases and J lost 2; bases outside the gene matches: 7. The CDR3 is made up of 16 amino acids. The CDR3 region is CATRAGTGSTNEKLFF. The CDR3 bases are TGTGCCACCAGAGCCGGGACAGGGTCTACTAATGAAAAACTGTTTTTT.

The rearrangement uses TRBV18 and TRBJ1-2; D ambiguous. The CDR3 contains 14 residues. V was clipped by 1 base and J by 4 bases, with 10 bases between them. Germline CDR1 is KGHSH and CDR2 is LQKENI. CDR3 DNA: TGTGCCAGCTCACCACTCCAGGCAATCTATGGCTACACCTTC. Translation gives CASSPLQAIYGYTF.

The V and J genes are TRBV19 and TRBJ1-1, with 7 positions matching TRBD1. Germline V gene lookup returns CDR1 LNHDA and CDR2 SQIVND (reference sequence). V was pared by 4 bases and J by 3 bases, with 5 bases of the junction left unmatched. The CDR3 is 14 residues long. CDR3 in DNA: TGTGCCAGTAGTAGGGGGGACAGATACACTGAAGCTTTCTTT. Translated, it gives CASSRGDRYTEAFF.

V and J are TRBV6-6 and TRBJ2-7; 7 bases align to TRBD1. With V trimmed by 6 bases and J by 4 bases, 9 bases remained unmatched. The CDR3 spans 14 residues. Germline CDR1 and CDR2: MNHNY and SVGAGI (reference sequence). CDR3 amino acids: CASRPMTGQYEQYF. The DNA of the CDR3 is TGTGCCAGCAGACCGATGACAGGGCAGTACGAGCAGTACTTC.

This sequence joins TRBV13 and TRBJ1-1; TRBD1 agrees at 8 bases. Trimming at V came to 5 bases and at J to 5 bases, leaving 10 bases not matched to a gene. In germline, CDR1 is PRHDT, CDR2 FYEKMQ (reference sequence). The CDR3 has 15 residues. The CDR3 region has the DNA TGTGCCAGCAGCATGAACAGGGGGAAGGGGACTGAAGCTTTCTTT. Amino acid sequence: CASSMNRGKGTEAFF. Combining the CDR3 with reference TRBV13 and TRBJ1-1 gives the whole variable domain AAGVIQSPRHLIKEKRETATLKCYPIPRHDTVYWYQQGPGQDPQFLISFYEKMQSDKGSIPDRFSAQQFSDYHSELNMSSLELGDSALYFCASSMNRGKGTEAFFGQGTRLTVV.